The 10 T cell receptor beta chains reported below all come from one sample, sequenced in a study of cytomegalovirus exposure and HLA in healthy donors. A multiplex PCR was run with 60 Vbeta primers and 13 Jbeta primers. Libraries were prepared by immunoSEQ multiplex PCR; TCRdb keeps only in-frame clonotypes and omits some of them. This repertoire shows some 150,000 clones, around 82% found once; its top ten account for under 8.5%. The source material was PBMCs. These receptors all stem from a woman aged 45-59 years in good health and CMV-seropositive.

The CDR3 DNA follows: TGTGCCAGCAACCAGCGGCAACCACCCCTCCACTTT. Translation gives CASNQRQPPLHF. The chain employs TRBV6-6 and TRBJ1-6; D gene uncertain. Germline loops: CDR1 MNHNY, CDR2 SVGAGI (reference sequence). Trimming took 7 bases from V and 11 from J, leaving 12 bases between them. The CDR3 covers 12 residues.

The V call is TRBV19, the J call TRBJ2-7, with D possibly matching TRBD1 (5 bases). The germline gives CDR1 LNHDA, CDR2 SQIVND (reference sequence). This CDR3 is 14 amino acids long. Between the trimmed V and J ends, which lost 5 bases and 1 base, there was a span of 12 bases. CDR3 amino acids: CASSLQGRSYEQYF. CDR3 bases: TGTGCCAGTAGTCTTCAGGGAAGGTCCTACGAGCAGTACTTC.

The chain couples TRBV28 to TRBJ2-2, with D possibly matching TRBD2 (6 bases). V gave up 6 bases and J gave up 1 base, with 12 bases separating them. The V gene's germline CDR1 is MDHEN and CDR2 SYDVKM. The CDR3 covers 15 residues. The CDR3 DNA sequence: TGTGCCAGCAGAATATCGCGGGGGAACACCGGGGAGCTGTTTTTT. Residues: CASRISRGNTGELFF.

This clone appeared a few times. The J gene is TRBJ1-5, the V gene TRBV7-8; D remains ambiguous. V was shortened by 1 base and J by 2 bases, with 9 bases between the two germline ends. CDR1 and CDR2 (germline): SGHVS, FQNEAQ. The CDR3 covers 15 residues. CDR3 in amino acids: CASSLGHGGNQPQHF. The CDR3 coding sequence is TGTGCCAGCAGCTTAGGGCACGGGGGCAATCAGCCCCAGCATTTT.

This clone was detected only once. CDR3 loop: CASSLGGGTGELFF. The DNA for the CDR3 is TGTGCCAGCAGTTTAGGGGGGGGGACCGGGGAGCTGTTTTTT. The chain is built from TRBV28 and TRBJ2-2; 7 nucleotides match TRBD2. CDR1 and CDR2 (germline): MDHEN, SYDVKM. CDR3 size: 14 residues. J was trimmed by 5 bases and V by 2 bases; bases with no gene match: 2.

Points on this clone: Germline and junction disagree at one end, which may indicate a read error. The chain carries TRBV6-1 and TRBJ2-7; 7 nucleotides line up with TRBD1. The CDR3 spans 13 residues. Germline-derived CDR1 and CDR2 are MNHNS and SASEGT. In DNA, the CDR3 is TGTGCCAGCAGTGAATTAAGAGGGGGCGAACTATCCTTC. It translates to CASSELRGGELSF.

This clone was seen once. The J gene is TRBJ2-3, the V gene TRBV19, with 9 bases lining up with TRBD2. V shed 4 bases and J 7 bases; nucleotides not matched to a gene: 15. This CDR3 has 17 amino acids. Germline-derived CDR1 and CDR2 are LNHDA and SQIVND (reference sequence). The CDR3 coding sequence is TGTGCCAGTAGTAGACCCCCGTTTGCGGGGGGGGAAAATACGCAGTATTTT. It specifies CASSRPPFAGGENTQYF.

V gene TRBV5-6 combines with J gene TRBJ2-7, with TRBD2 identical over 13 bases. Germline CDR1 is SGHDT and CDR2 is YYEEEE. Trimming at V came to 4 bases and at J to 3 bases, leaving 4 bases not matched to a gene. The CDR3 sequence is 15 residues long. This CDR3 is CASSLGLAGVYEQYF. The CDR3 nucleotides read TGTGCCAGCAGCCTCGGACTAGCGGGGGTCTACGAGCAGTACTTC.

This clone was recorded once. V is TRBV14 and J is TRBJ2-1, with TRBD2 identical over 13 bases. Germline V gene sequence: CDR1 SGHDN, CDR2 FVKESK. This CDR3 has 16 amino acids. V lost 4 bases and J lost 7; bases outside the gene matches: 7. The DNA for the CDR3 is TGTGCCAGCAGCCGGAGACTAGCGGGGGGAGGTAATGAGCAGTTCTTC. Protein sequence: CASSRRLAGGGNEQFF.

The J gene is TRBJ2-1, the V gene TRBV9; 8 bases line up with TRBD1. The CDR3 is 14 residues long. Germline V gene lookup returns CDR1 SGDLS and CDR2 YYNGEE. V was pared by 3 bases and J by 4 bases, with 3 bases of the junction left unmatched. The chain's CDR3 is CASSDDRGYNEQFF. CDR3 DNA sequence: TGTGCCAGCAGCGACGACAGGGGATACAATGAGCAGTTCTTC. The whole variable domain, filled in from reference TRBV9 and TRBJ2-1, reads DSGVTQTPKHLITATGQRVTLRCSPRSGDLSVYWYQQSLDQGLQFLIQYYNGEERAKGNILERFSAQQFPDLHSELNLSSLELGDSALYFCASSDDRGYNEQFFGPGTRLTVL.